The entry below describes one T cell receptor (beta chain). The antigen is undetermined. The data are from a study of cytomegalovirus exposure and HLA in healthy donors. Overall study findings and caveats: The study carried out a later analysis of TCR beta sequences. It associated 15,000 to 20,000 of them with specific HLA alleles at a false discovery rate of 0.05.

A multiplex PCR was run with 60 Vbeta primers and 13 Jbeta primers. This table comes from immunoSEQ multiplex PCR, and its TCRdb copy is limited to in-frame clones, with some not included. Among around 160,000 clones listed, roughly 80% were seen once. This clonotype was sampled from a male donor in good health and CMV-seronegative. Sequences were obtained from PBMCs.

The CDR3 spells CASSSPPGNTEAFF. CDR3 in DNA: TGTGCCAGCAGTTCCCCCCCGGGGAACACTGAAGCTTTCTTT. The V call is TRBV28, the J call TRBJ1-1; unclear D gene. Germline-derived CDR1 and CDR2 are MDHEN and SYDVKM. The length of the CDR3 is 14 residues. The V end was cut by 4 bases, the J end by 1 base, with 10 bases between.